Described below is a single T cell receptor (beta chain) sequence and its context. The assay was immunoSEQ multiplex PCR, and TCRdb's table has in-frame clones only and misses some. The sample lists some 260,000 clones; 88% were seen once. The data were taken from a study of blood T cell repertoires in COVID-19. V lost 1 base and J lost 7, with 8 bases in between. This CDR3 comprises 13 residues. Germline V gives CDR1 LGHDT, CDR2 YNNKEL (reference sequence). The chain is built from TRBV3-1 (or the pseudogene TRBV3-2) and TRBJ1-3; D is unresolved. The source is a woman in her 70s with COVID-19, enrolled during active disease. The source material was peripheral blood. In DNA form, the CDR3 reads TGTGCCAGCAGCCAAGGGCGACTGAACACCATATATTTT. As protein: CASSQGRLNTIYF.